This T cell receptor beta chain is from a study of T cell responses to AZD1222 COVID-19 vaccine. About this clone: What it binds is not known.

Method: immunoSEQ multiplex PCR; TCRdb's copy keeps in-frame clones and lacks some. Altogether approximately 89,000 clones are present, just over 90% being singletons, with the ten largest covering 5.4%. General study findings and limits: Unmutated regions of variants are reportedly targeted by nearly half of spike-specific TCRs. Among those given AZD1222, only 6 or 7 were seropositive at baseline.

Germline CDR1 and CDR2: MNHEY and SVGAGI. The CDR3 extends over 15 amino acids. V was pared by 5 bases and J by 1 base, with 3 bases of the junction left unmatched. This chain uses TRBV6-5 with TRBJ2-5; 11 nucleotides line up with TRBD2. The specimen comprised peripheral blood, sampled 28 days after the second AZD1222 dose. The TCR sequence derives from an adult who received the AZD1222 COVID-19 vaccine. The CDR3 is CASSPLAGAQETQYF. CDR3 DNA sequence: TGTGCCAGCAGTCCACTAGCGGGGGCCCAAGAGACCCAGTACTTC.